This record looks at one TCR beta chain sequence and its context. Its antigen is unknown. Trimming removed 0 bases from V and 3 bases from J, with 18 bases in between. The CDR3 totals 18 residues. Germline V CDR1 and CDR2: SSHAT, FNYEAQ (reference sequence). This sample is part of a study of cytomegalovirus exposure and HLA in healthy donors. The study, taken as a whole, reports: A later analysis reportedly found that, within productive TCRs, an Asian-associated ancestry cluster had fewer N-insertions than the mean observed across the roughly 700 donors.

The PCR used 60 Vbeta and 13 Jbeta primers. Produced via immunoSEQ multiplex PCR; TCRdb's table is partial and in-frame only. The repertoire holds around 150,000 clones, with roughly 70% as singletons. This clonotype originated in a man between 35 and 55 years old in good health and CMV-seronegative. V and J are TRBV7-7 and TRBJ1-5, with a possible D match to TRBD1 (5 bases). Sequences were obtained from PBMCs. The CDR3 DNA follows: TGTGCCAGCAGCTTAGCGAGGAGACAGCCACGTTCCAATCAGCCCCAGCATTTT. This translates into CASSLARRQPRSNQPQHF.